Following are 2 T cell receptor beta chains from one sample sequenced in a study of shared clonotypes between healthy human individuals. Measured with immunoSEQ multiplex PCR; TCRdb has only the in-frame clones, and not every one. The sample consists of approximately 92,000 clones, 60% to 75% of them appearing once. Material for sequencing was memory CD8+ T cells sorted from blood. Regarding subset: CD45RO+ cells pooled with CCR7-negative TemRA cells. The receptors derive from a man under 40 in good health.

V gene TRBV4-2 combines with J gene TRBJ2-2, with 11 bases matching TRBD2. Per germline, CDR1 LGHNA and CDR2 YNFKEQ. V lost 1 base to trimming and J lost 5 bases; unmatched junction nucleotides: 9. This CDR3 contains 18 residues. The CDR3 DNA sequence: TGTGCCAGCAGCCAAGGGGAGACTAGCGGGAAGAGTACCGGGGAGCTGTTTTTT. Translating it yields CASSQGETSGKSTGELFF.

The rearrangement uses TRBV10-1 and TRBJ2-1, with a weak D call TRBD2 (5 bases). Per the germline V gene, CDR1 is WNHNN and CDR2 is SYGVQD (reference sequence). V lost 3 bases to trimming and J lost 8 bases, with 17 bases between them. CDR3 length equals 15 residues. CDR3 DNA sequence: TGCGCCAGCAGTGAAGGTGGGAGCATCTCCGATGAGCAGTTCTTC. Its protein product is CASSEGGSISDEQFF.